This entry is about one T cell receptor beta chain. Its antigen is currently unknown. Healthy Finnish infants undergoing corrective surgery for congenital heart defects provided the donor material. An approximately 0.5-1 mL peripheral blood aliquot was taken intraoperatively from four of eight donors. All available leukocytes, rather than a set cell count, yielded the blood DNA. Generated by immunoSEQ multiplex PCR, the TCRdb table keeps only in-frame clones and is missing some. The data contain roughly 54,000 clones, roughly 94% of them seen just once; the ten biggest clones take up over 5%. The sample belongs to a study of human thymus T cells. Study findings and constraints: Apparent skewing of V and J gene usage characterized both thymic and blood repertoires.

Trimming left V 4 bases short and J 4 bases short, with 10 bases between. Germline V lookup: CDR1 SGHTA, CDR2 FQGNSA. The CDR3 is 13 amino acids. This receptor was identified in a boy younger than two with a congenital heart defect but otherwise immunologically healthy. The sample consisted of blood. This chain joins TRBV7-2 and TRBJ1-1; D possibly corresponds to TRBD1 (6 bases). This CDR3 is CASSSQGGTEAFF. The CDR3 coding sequence is TGTGCCAGCAGCTCACAGGGCGGCACTGAAGCTTTCTTT. Full variable domain (outside the CDR3, taken from reference TRBV7-2 and TRBJ1-1): GAGVSQSPSNKVTEKGKDVELRCDPISGHTALYWYRQSLGQGLEFLIYFQGNSAPDKSGLPSDRFSAERTGGSVSTLTIQRTQQEDSAVYLCASSSQGGTEAFFGQGTRLTVV.